Listed here is a single TCR beta chain. Random hexamers were used to reverse transcribe an amount of about 0.45 to 1 ug RNA. immunoSEQ multiplex PCR amplified TCR beta CDR3 across 54 Vbeta, 13 Jbeta. TCRdb recomputed calls from the immunoSEQ multiplex PCR reads with MiXCR, one row per CDR3 protein. Counted here are approximately 110,000 distinct CDR3 sequences, more than 90% occurring once; the ten biggest clones make up over 0.07%. The record originates from a study of CD8 T cells in Susac syndrome. The CD8+ and CD4+ T cells were negatively isolated, with the TEMRA cells enriched by FACS. V was pared by 5 bases and J by 0 bases, with 9 bases between. Germline assignment: CDR1 SGHRS and CDR2 YFSETQ. The CDR3 spans 13 residues.

The source material was CD4+ T cells from PBMCs. The TCR comes from a human donor in good health. The rearrangement uses TRBV5-1 and TRBJ2-7; D remains ambiguous. The CDR3 DNA is TGCGCCAGCAGGGTGGACCGCTCCTACGAGCAGTACTTC. This translates into CASRVDRSYEQYF. Combining the CDR3 with reference TRBV5-1 and TRBJ2-7 gives the whole variable domain KAGVTQTPRYLIKTRGQQVTLSCSPISGHRSVSWYQQTPGQGLQFLFEYFSETQRNKGNFPGRFSGRQFSNSRSEMNVSTLELGDSALYLCASRVDRSYEQYFGPGTRLTVT.